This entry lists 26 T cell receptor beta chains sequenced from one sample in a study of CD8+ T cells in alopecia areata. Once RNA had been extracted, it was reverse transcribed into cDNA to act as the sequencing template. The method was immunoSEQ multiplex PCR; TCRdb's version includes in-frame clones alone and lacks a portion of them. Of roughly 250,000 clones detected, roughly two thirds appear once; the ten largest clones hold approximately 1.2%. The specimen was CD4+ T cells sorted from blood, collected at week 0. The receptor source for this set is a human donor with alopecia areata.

This chain's CDR3 is CASSLVAGLSTEAFF. Written as DNA, the CDR3 is TGCGCCAGCAGCTTGGTGGCGGGGCTTTCCACTGAAGCTTTCTTT. The chain is built from TRBV5-1 and TRBJ1-1, with D perhaps matching TRBD1 (5 bases). The length of the CDR3 is 15 residues. V gave up 0 bases and J gave up 4 bases, with 13 bases separating them. The germline gives CDR1 SGHRS, CDR2 YFSETQ.

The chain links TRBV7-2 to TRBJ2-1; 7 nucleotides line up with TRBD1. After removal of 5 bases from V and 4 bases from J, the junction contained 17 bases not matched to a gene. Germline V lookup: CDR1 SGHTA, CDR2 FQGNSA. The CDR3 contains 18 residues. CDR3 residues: CASSRQRGQSTAYNEQFF. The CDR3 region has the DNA TGTGCCAGCAGCCGCCAACGGGGACAGTCTACCGCATACAATGAGCAGTTCTTC.

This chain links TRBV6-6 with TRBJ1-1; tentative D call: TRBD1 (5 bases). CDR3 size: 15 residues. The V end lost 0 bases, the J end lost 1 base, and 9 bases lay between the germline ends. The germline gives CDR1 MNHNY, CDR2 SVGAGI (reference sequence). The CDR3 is CASSYSRGPNTEAFF. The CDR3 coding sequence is TGTGCCAGCAGTTACTCGAGGGGACCGAACACTGAAGCTTTCTTT.

CDR3 in amino acids: CAWSGGVDRYTF. In nucleotides, the CDR3 is TGTGCCTGGAGTGGGGGGGTCGATCGCTACACCTTC. J is TRBJ1-2 and V is TRBV30; D perhaps matches TRBD1 (5 bases). The CDR3 sequence is 12 residues long. V lost 1 base, J lost 9 bases, and 12 bases lay in between. Germline V gives CDR1 GTSNPN, CDR2 SVGIG (reference sequence).

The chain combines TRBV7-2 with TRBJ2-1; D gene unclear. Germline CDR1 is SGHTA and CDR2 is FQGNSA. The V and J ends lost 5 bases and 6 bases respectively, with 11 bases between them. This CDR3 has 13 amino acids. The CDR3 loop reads CASSPTPRNEQFF. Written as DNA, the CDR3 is TGTGCCAGCAGCCCCACGCCACGCAATGAGCAGTTCTTC.

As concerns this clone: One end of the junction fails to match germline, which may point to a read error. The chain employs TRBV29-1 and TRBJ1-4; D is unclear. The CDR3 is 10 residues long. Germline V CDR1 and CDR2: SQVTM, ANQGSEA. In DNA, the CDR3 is TGCAGCGTTAAAGACCGGAAACTGTTTTTT. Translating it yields CSVKDRKLFF.

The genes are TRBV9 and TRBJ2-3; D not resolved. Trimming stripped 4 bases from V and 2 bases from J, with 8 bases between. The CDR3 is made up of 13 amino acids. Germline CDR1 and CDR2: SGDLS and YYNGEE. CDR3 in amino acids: CASSYDPTDTQYF. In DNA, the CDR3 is TGTGCCAGCAGCTATGACCCCACAGATACGCAGTATTTT.

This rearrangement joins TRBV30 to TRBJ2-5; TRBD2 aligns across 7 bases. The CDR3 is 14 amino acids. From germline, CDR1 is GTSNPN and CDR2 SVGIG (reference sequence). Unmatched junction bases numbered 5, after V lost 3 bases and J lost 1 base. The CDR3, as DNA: TGTGCCTGGAGCCGCGGGACTATCCAAGAGACCCAGTACTTC. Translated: CAWSRGTIQETQYF.

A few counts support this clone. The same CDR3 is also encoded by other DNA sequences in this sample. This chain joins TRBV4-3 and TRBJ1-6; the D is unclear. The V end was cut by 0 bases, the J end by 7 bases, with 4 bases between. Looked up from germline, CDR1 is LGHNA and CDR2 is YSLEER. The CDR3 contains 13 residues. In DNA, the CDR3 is TGCGCCAGCAGCCAAGATGGAAATTCACCCCTCCACTTT. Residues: CASSQDGNSPLHF.

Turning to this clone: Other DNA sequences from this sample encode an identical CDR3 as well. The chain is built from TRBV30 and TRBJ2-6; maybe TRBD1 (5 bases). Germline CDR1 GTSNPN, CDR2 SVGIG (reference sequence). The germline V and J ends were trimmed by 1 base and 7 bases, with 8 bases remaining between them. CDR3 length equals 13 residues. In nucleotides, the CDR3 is TGTGCCTGGAGTGGCCAGGGTGCCAACGTCCTGACTTTC. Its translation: CAWSGQGANVLTF. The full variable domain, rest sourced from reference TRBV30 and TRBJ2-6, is SQTIHQWPATLVQPVGSPLSLECTVEGTSNPNLYWYRQAAGRGLQLLFYSVGIGQISSEVPQNLSASRPQDRQFILSSKKLLLSDSGFYLCAWSGQGANVLTFGAGSRLTVL.

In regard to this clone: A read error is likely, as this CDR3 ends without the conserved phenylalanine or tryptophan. The CDR3 bases are TGTGCCACCAGCAGAGAAGGGACACCCCTCCACCTT. This gives the protein CATSREGTPLHL. V and J are TRBV15 and TRBJ1-6; D unclear. The germline V and J ends were trimmed by 0 bases and 11 bases, with 5 bases remaining between them. Germline CDR1 LNHNV, CDR2 YYDKDF (reference sequence). CDR3 length: 12 amino acids.

The CDR3 is CASSLREDNYGYTF. The CDR3 DNA is TGTGCCAGCAGCCTCCGGGAAGATAACTATGGCTACACCTTC. The V and J genes are TRBV7-9 and TRBJ1-2; no firm D call. The CDR3 spans 14 residues. The V and J ends lost 5 bases and 1 base respectively, with 11 bases between them. Germline V gene lookup returns CDR1 SEHNR and CDR2 FQNEAQ (reference sequence). The variable domain in full, with the rest retrieved from reference TRBV7-9 and TRBJ1-2, is DTGVSQNPRHKITKRGQNVTFRCDPISEHNRLYWYRQTLGQGPEFLTYFQNEAQLEKSRLLSDRFSAERPKGSFSTLEIQRTEQGDSAMYLCASSLREDNYGYTFGSGTRLTVV.

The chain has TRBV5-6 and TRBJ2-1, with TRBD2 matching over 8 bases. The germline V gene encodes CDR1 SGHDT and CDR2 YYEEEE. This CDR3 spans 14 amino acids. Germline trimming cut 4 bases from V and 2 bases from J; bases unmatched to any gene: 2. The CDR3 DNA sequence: TGTGCCAGCAGCGGCGGGGGGCCCTACAATGAGCAGTTCTTC. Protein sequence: CASSGGGPYNEQFF.

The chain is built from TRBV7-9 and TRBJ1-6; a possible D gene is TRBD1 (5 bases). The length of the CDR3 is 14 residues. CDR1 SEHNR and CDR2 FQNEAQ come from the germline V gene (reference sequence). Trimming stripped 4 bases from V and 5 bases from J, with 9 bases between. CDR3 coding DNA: TGTGCCAGCAGCTCAGACAGACATAATTCACCCCTCCACTTT. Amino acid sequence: CASSSDRHNSPLHF.

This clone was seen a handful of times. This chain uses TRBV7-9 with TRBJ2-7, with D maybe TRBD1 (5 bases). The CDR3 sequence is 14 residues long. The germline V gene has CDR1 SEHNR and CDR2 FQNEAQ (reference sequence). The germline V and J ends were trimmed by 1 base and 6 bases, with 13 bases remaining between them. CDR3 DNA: TGTGCCAGCAGCTTAGGCCAGGGATCGGGCGAGCAGTACTTC. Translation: CASSLGQGSGEQYF.

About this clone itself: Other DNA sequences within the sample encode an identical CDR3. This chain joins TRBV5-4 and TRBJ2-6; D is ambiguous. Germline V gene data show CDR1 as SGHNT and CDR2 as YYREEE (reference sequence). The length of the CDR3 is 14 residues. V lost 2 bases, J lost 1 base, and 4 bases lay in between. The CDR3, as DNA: TGTGCCAGCAGCTTAGGGTCTGGGGCCAACGTCCTGACTTTC. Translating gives CASSLGSGANVLTF.

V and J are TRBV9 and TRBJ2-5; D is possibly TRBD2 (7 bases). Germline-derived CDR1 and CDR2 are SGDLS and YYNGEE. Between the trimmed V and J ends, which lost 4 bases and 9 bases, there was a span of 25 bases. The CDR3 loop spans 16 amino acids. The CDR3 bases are TGTGCCAGCAGCCCCGCTTACCCGGGGGGCCTCGGGGCCCAGTACTTC. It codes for CASSPAYPGGLGAQYF.

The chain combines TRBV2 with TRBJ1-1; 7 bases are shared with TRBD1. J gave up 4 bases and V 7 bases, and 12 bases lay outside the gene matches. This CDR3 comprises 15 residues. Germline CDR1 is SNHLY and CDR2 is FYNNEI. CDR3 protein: CASTSGKGGSTEAFF. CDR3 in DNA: TGTGCCAGCACTTCAGGGAAAGGGGGCAGCACTGAAGCTTTCTTT. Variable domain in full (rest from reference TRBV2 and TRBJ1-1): EPEVTQTPSHQVTQMGQEVILRCVPISNHLYFYWYRQILGQKVEFLVSFYNNEISEKSEIFDDQFSVERPDGSNFTLKIRSTKLEDSAMYFCASTSGKGGSTEAFFGQGTRLTVV.

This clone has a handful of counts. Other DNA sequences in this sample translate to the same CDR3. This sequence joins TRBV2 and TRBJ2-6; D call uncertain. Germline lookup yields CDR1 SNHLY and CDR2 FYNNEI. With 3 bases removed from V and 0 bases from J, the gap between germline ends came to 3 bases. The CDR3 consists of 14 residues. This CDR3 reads CASSDSSGANVLTF. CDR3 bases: TGTGCCAGCAGTGACAGCTCTGGGGCCAACGTCCTGACTTTC.

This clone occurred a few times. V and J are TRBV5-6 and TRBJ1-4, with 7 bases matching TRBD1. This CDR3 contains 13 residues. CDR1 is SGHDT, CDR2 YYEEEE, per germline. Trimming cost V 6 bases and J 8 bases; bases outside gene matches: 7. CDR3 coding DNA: TGTGCCAGCAATTTACAGGGGCGGGAAAAACTGTTTTTT. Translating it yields CASNLQGREKLFF.

This CDR3 is CASSQSGSDNSPLHF. CDR3 nucleotides: TGCGCCAGCAGCCAATCGGGGTCGGATAATTCACCCCTCCACTTT. The chain carries TRBV4-1 and TRBJ1-6; D gene ambiguous. V was pared by 2 bases and J by 5 bases, with 10 bases between. This CDR3 is 15 amino acids long. Germline lookup yields CDR1 MGHRA and CDR2 YSYEKL.

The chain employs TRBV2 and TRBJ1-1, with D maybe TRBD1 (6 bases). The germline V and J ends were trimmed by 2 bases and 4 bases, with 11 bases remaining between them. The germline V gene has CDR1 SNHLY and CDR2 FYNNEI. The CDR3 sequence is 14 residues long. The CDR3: CASSEQGRGTEAFF. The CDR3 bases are TGTGCCAGCAGTGAACAGGGGCGGGGCACTGAAGCTTTCTTT. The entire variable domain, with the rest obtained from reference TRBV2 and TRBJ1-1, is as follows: EPEVTQTPSHQVTQMGQEVILRCVPISNHLYFYWYRQILGQKVEFLVSFYNNEISEKSEIFDDQFSVERPDGSNFTLKIRSTKLEDSAMYFCASSEQGRGTEAFFGQGTRLTVV.

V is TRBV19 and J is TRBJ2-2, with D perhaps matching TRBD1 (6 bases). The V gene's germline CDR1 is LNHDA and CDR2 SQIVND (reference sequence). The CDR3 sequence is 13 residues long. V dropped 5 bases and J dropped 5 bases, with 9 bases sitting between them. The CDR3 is CASSVTGTGELFF. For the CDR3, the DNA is TGTGCCAGTAGTGTTACAGGGACCGGGGAGCTGTTTTTT.

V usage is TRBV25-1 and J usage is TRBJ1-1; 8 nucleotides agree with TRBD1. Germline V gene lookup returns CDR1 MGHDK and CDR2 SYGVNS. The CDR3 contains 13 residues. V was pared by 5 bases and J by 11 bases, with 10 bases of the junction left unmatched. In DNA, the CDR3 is TGTGCCAGCAGTCGGACAGGGTATCCGCAGGCTTTCTTT. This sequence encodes CASSRTGYPQAFF.

The CDR3 coding sequence is TGTGCCAGCACCCATCCCCATTCCTTCTATGGCTACACCTTC. The encoded protein is CASTHPHSFYGYTF. V gene TRBV9 combines with J gene TRBJ1-2, with unresolved D. This CDR3 spans 14 amino acids. The V and J ends lost 6 bases and 4 bases respectively, with 16 bases between them. The germline V gene has CDR1 SGDLS and CDR2 YYNGEE.

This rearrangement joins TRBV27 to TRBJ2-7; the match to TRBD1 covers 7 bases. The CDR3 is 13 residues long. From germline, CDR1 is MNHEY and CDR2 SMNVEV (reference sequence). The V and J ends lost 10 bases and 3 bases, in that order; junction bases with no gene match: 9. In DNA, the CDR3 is TGTGCCACCGCGGACAGGAACCACTACGAGCAGTACTTC. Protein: CATADRNHYEQYF.